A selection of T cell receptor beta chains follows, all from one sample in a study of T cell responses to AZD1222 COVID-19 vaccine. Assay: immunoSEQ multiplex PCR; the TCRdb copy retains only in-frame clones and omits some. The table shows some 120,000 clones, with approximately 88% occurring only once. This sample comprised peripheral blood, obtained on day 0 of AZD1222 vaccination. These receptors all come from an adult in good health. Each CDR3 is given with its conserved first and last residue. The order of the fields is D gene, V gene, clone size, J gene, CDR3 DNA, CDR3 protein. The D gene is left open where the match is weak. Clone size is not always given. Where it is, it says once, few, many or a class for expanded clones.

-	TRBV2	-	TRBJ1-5	TGTGCCAGCAGACTGGACAGTTCTCAGCCCCAGCATTTT	CASRLDSSQPQHF
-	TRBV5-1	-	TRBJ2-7	TGCGCCAGCAGCTTGGGGACGCAAGGCTACGAGCAGTACTTC	CASSLGTQGYEQYF
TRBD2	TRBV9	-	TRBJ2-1	TGTGCCAGCAGCCCAGGAGCTAGCGGGATTAATGAGCAGTTCTTC	CASSPGASGINEQFF
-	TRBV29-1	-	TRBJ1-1	TGCAGCGTTGGTCCAAATTCAGGGGAAGCTTTCTTT	CSVGPNSGEAFF
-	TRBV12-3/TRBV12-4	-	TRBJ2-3	TGTGCCAGCAGGCCCGGGACCACAGATACGCAGTATTTT	CASRPGTTDTQYF
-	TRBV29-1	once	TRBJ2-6	TGCAGCGTGGCCGAAACACGGGGGGCCAACGTCCTGACTTTC	CSVAETRGANVLTF
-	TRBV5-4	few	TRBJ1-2	TGTGCCAGCTATGGGATAGGCGGCTATGGCTACACCTTC	CASYGIGGYGYTF
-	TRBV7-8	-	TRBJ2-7	TGTGCCAGCAGCTTAGCCACGGGCTACGAGCAGTACTTC	CASSLATGYEQYF
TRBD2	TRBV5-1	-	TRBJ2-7	TGCGCCAGCAGCTTTGGCGCTTCCGGGAGGGTTGAGGAGCAGTACTTC	CASSFGASGRVEEQYF
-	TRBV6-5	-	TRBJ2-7	TGTGCCAGCAGTTACAGCAATAACTACGAAGAGCAGTACTTC	CASSYSNNYEEQYF
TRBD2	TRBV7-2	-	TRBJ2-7	TGTGCCAGCAGTTGGACTAGCGGCTCCTACGAGCAGTACTTC	CASSWTSGSYEQYF
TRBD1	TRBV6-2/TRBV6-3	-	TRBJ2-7	TGTGCCAGCAGTTACCGACAGGGCTACGAGCAGTACTTC	CASSYRQGYEQYF
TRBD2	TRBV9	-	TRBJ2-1	TGTGCCAGCAGCGTAGCGGGCGGGACTAGCGGGTCTGTCTCCTACAATGAGCAGTTCTTC	CASSVAGGTSGSVSYNEQFF
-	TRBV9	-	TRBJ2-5	TGTGCCAGCAGCGTAGGTGCCGGGTTTCAAGAGACCCAGTACTTC	CASSVGAGFQETQYF
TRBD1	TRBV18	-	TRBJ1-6	TGTGCCAGCTCACAGATTCAGGGGGGAAATTCACCCCTCCACTTT	CASSQIQGGNSPLHF
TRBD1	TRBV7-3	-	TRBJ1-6	TGTGCCAGCAGCTTATTCGGGACAGGGCGGAATTCACCCCTCCACTTT	CASSLFGTGRNSPLHF
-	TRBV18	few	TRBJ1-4	TGTGCCAGCTCACCTTTGGGTTCGGCATATGAAAAACTGTTTTTT	CASSPLGSAYEKLFF